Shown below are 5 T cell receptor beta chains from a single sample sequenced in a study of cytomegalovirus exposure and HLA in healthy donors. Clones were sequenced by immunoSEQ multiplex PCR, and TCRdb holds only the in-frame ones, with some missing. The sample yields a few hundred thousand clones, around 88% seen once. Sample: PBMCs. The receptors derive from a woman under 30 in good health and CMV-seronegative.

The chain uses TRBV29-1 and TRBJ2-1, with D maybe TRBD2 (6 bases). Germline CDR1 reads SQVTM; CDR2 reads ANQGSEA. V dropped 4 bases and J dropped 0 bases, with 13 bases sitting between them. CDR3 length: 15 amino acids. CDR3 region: CSVGGSGNSYNEQFF. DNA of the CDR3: TGCAGCGTTGGAGGTAGCGGAAACTCCTACAATGAGCAGTTCTTC.

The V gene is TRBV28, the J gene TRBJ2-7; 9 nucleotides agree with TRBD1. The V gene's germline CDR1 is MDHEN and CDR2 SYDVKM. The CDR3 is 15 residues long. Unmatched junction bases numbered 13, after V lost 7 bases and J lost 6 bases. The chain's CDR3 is CASTERKGQGGEQYF. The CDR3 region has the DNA TGTGCCAGCACCGAAAGGAAGGGACAGGGAGGCGAGCAGTACTTC.

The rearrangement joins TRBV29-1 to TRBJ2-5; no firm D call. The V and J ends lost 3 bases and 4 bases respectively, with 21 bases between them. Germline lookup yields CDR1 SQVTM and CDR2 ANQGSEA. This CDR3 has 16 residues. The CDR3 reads CSVDLPTVGSRETQYF. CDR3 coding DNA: TGCAGCGTTGATCTACCAACAGTGGGCTCGCGAGAGACCCAGTACTTC.

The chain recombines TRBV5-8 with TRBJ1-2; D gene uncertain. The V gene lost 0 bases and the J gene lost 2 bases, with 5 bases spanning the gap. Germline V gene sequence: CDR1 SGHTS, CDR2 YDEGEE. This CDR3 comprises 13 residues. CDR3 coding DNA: TGTGCCAGCAGCTTGGGGCAAAACTATGGCTACACCTTC. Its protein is CASSLGQNYGYTF.

The CDR3 loop is CASSYRGSASYEQYF. The CDR3, as DNA: TGTGCCAGCAGCTACAGGGGGTCTGCTTCCTACGAGCAGTACTTC. V usage is TRBV7-2 and J usage is TRBJ2-7; TRBD1 agrees at 8 bases. The V segment lost 4 bases and the J segment 1 base; nucleotides outside the gene matches: 6. Germline V lookup: CDR1 SGHTA, CDR2 FQGNSA. The CDR3 totals 15 residues.